What follows describes a single TCR beta chain. The data were obtained in a study of blood T cell repertoires in COVID-19. The data were produced by immunoSEQ multiplex PCR, yet TCRdb's version contains in-frame clones alone and is incomplete. Counted here are some 150,000 clones, 83% occurring once; the ten biggest clones make up around 10%. Germline-derived CDR1 and CDR2 are KGHSH and LQKENI. This CDR3 has 14 amino acids. The V end was cut by 1 base, the J end by 2 bases, with 6 bases between. The TCR originated in a woman aged 55-69 years with COVID-19, enrolled during active disease. The material sequenced was peripheral blood. The V and J genes are TRBV18 and TRBJ1-5; D unresolved. CDR3 amino acids: CASSPQGGNQPQHF. CDR3 nucleotides: TGTGCCAGCTCACCACAGGGAGGCAATCAGCCCCAGCATTTT.